This T cell receptor (beta chain) was captured in a study of blood T cell repertoires in COVID-19. Study background: Sites across the United States, Italy and Spain contributed samples from acute and convalescent COVID-19. The cDNA or gDNA used as material had been derived from T cells, B-cell-depleted T cells, or PBMCs.

Sequenced by immunoSEQ multiplex PCR; TCRdb stores in-frame clones only, minus some. The sample lists under 200,000 clones, around four fifths seen once, with approximately 19% in the top ten. Sequenced: peripheral blood. The receptor was isolated from a woman between 70 and 85 years old who had recovered from COVID-19.

The CDR3 DNA sequence: TGTGCCAGCTCACCATGGCAGGGGGCTAACTATGGCTACACCTTC. Encoded protein: CASSPWQGANYGYTF. The rearrangement uses TRBV18 and TRBJ1-2, with 7 nucleotides matching TRBD1. The germline gives CDR1 KGHSH, CDR2 LQKENI. The CDR3 extends over 15 amino acids. The trim removed 2 bases at V and 0 bases at J, leaving 3 bases unmatched.